This T cell receptor beta chain was retrieved from a study of identical twins. This clonotype turned up a few times. Antigen specificity is unknown. CDR3 length equals 11 residues. The germline V gene encodes CDR1 DFQATT and CDR2 SNEGSKA (reference sequence). V lost 1 base and J 8 bases, leaving 8 bases between the germline ends. General observations from the study: Out-of-frame TCR alpha sharing observed in monozygotic twins exceeded model estimates.

TCRdb itself ran the 5' RACE reads through MiXCR, one entry per CDR3 protein. The data show approximately 630,000 distinct CDR3 sequences, with roughly 7.2% seen just once and roughly 1.6% held by the top ten. The same specimen was also included in a second study, on yellow fever vaccine responses in identical twins. According to that study: Twins reportedly showed a vaccine T cell response that seemed partly convergent and partly personalized.

The chain employs TRBV20-1 and TRBJ1-1, with D unclear. Input material: PBMCs. The clonotype originates from a woman aged 18-30 years in good health. The CDR3 here is CSARVTAEAFF. The CDR3 DNA reads TGCAGTGCTAGAGTAACAGCCGAAGCTTTCTTT.